This record covers a single TCR beta chain. The protocol was immunoSEQ multiplex PCR, while the TCRdb copy is restricted to in-frame clones and leaves out a portion. The profile shows a few hundred thousand clones, around 82% of them singletons. This sample was included in a study of blood T cell repertoires in COVID-19. This sequence was found in a human donor with COVID-19, enrolled during active disease. The donor label of this sample is uncertain. Sequencing used peripheral blood.

Here the CDR3 reads CASSSGGWTSGDEQFF. The CDR3 coding sequence is TGCGCCAGCAGCTCTGGGGGTTGGACTAGCGGGGATGAGCAGTTCTTC. This chain joins TRBV5-1 and TRBJ2-1, with 12 positions matching TRBD2. Losses at the gene ends were 3 bases for V and 8 bases for J; bases not matched to a gene: 9. CDR3 length equals 16 residues. The germline CDR1 and CDR2 sequences are SGHRS and YFSETQ.